This TCR beta chain was profiled in a study of T cells in Graves' hyperthyroidism and ophthalmopathy. The CDR3 covers 13 residues. With 3 bases removed from V and 3 bases from J, the gap between germline ends came to 6 bases. The germline gives CDR1 SNHLY, CDR2 FYNNEI. This clonotype was detected many times. The source material, RNA transcripts, was used to amplify TCR beta CDR3 regions. A first-round RT-PCR of the TCR CDR3 used the HTBI primer set. TCRdb used MiXCR to reprocess the multiplex PCR reads, holding one entry per CDR3 protein. The repertoire holds 800,000 or so distinct CDR3 sequences, about 38% seen once, with 8% to 9% in the top ten.

The specimen was blood. The chain is built from TRBV2 and TRBJ1-5, with no clear D. The sequence came from a man aged 18 to 30 with Graves' hyperthyroidism. CDR3 DNA sequence: TGTGCCAGCAGTGAGGTGGTCAATCAGCCCCAGCATTTT. Protein product: CASSEVVNQPQHF.